Below, 3 T cell receptor beta chains from the same sample are listed, as sequenced in a study of shared clonotypes between healthy human individuals. Method: immunoSEQ multiplex PCR; TCRdb's copy keeps in-frame clones and lacks some. There are nearly 1,000,000 clones in the sample; around 80% occur only once, and approximately 1.5% lies in the top ten. The specimen was memory CD4+ T cells sorted from blood. This sample's subset: CD45RA-negative fraction. These receptors were obtained from a man aged 18 to 30 in good health.

The chain uses TRBV6-5 and TRBJ2-3; 7 positions match TRBD2. Germline V gene lookup returns CDR1 MNHEY and CDR2 SVGAGI. The CDR3 consists of 15 residues. Trimming removed 7 bases from V and 5 bases from J; junction bases left unmatched: 12. CDR3 nucleotide sequence: TGTGCCAGCACCTCCGGGGGGAGGGAGATAGATACGCAGTATTTT. It translates to CASTSGGREIDTQYF.

This clone has just a few counts. The rearrangement joins TRBV5-1 to TRBJ1-4, with 11 positions matching TRBD1. The V segment lost 7 bases and the J segment 7 bases; nucleotides outside the gene matches: 6. Germline V gives CDR1 SGHRS, CDR2 YFSETQ. CDR3 length: 14 amino acids. CDR3 sequence (DNA): TGCGCCAGCTGGACAGGGGGCGCGGGTGAAAAACTGTTTTTT. Its protein product is CASWTGGAGEKLFF. The entire variable domain, with the rest obtained from reference TRBV5-1 and TRBJ1-4, is as follows: KAGVTQTPRYLIKTRGQQVTLSCSPISGHRSVSWYQQTPGQGLQFLFEYFSETQRNKGNFPGRFSGRQFSNSRSEMNVSTLELGDSALYLCASWTGGAGEKLFFGSGTQLSVL.

The chain joins TRBV30 to TRBJ2-1; TRBD2 agrees at 13 bases. Germline assignment: CDR1 GTSNPN and CDR2 SVGIG (reference sequence). V was pared by 0 bases and J by 6 bases, with 8 bases of the junction left unmatched. The CDR3 consists of 17 residues. The CDR3 nucleotides are TGTGCCTGGAGTGTAACCAGGACTAGCGGGAGACTCAATGAGCAGTTCTTC. It is translated as CAWSVTRTSGRLNEQFF.